This entry features one T cell receptor beta chain sequence. What it recognizes is unknown. Other DNA sequences within the sample encode an identical CDR3. The sample originates from a study of shared clonotypes between healthy human individuals. General study results and limits: Memory subsets generally showed lower estimated richness than naive subsets.

Libraries were prepared by immunoSEQ multiplex PCR; TCRdb keeps only in-frame clonotypes and omits some of them. The data hold 2 million to 3 million clones, with 85% to 95% observed a single time. This sequence was found in a young man in good health. Sequenced material: naive CD4+ T cells sorted from blood. Subset defined: CD45RA+ positively selected.

CDR3: CASSPGRDSYEQYF. The DNA of the CDR3 is TGTGCCAGCTCCCCGGGGCGGGACTCCTACGAGCAGTACTTC. V gene TRBV18 combines with J gene TRBJ2-7; the D gene is possibly TRBD2 (6 bases). The V end lost 6 bases, the J end lost 0 bases, and 12 bases lay between the germline ends. The CDR3 consists of 14 residues. CDR1 and CDR2 from the germline V gene are KGHSH and LQKENI.